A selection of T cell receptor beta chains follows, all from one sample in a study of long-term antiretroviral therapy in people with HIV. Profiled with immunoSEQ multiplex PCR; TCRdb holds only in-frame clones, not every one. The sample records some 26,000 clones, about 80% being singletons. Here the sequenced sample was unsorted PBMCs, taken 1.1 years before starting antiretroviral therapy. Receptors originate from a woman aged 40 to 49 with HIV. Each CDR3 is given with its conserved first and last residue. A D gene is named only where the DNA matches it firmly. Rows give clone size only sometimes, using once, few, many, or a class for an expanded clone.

CASSPPGSGRNNEQFF	TGTGCCAGCTCACCGCCCGGGAGCGGCCGTAACAATGAGCAGTTCTTC	TRBV18	NA	TRBJ2-1	NA
CASSAGGPYGNTIYF	TGTGCCAGCAGCGCCGGGGGTCCTTATGGAAACACCATATATTTT	TRBV5-4	NA	TRBJ1-3	NA
CASSDSSGGANEQFF	TGTGCCAGCAGTGACTCTAGCGGGGGGGCCAATGAGCAGTTCTTC	TRBV6-4	TRBD2	TRBJ2-1	NA
CAWRGSGFQKEAFF	TGTGCCTGGAGAGGGTCCGGTTTTCAGAAAGAAGCTTTCTTT	TRBV30	NA	TRBJ1-1	NA
CASSPEGFSGASTDTQYF	TGTGCCAGCAGCCCTGAAGGGTTTAGCGGAGCTAGCACAGATACGCAGTATTTT	TRBV7-8	NA	TRBJ2-3	few
CASSPRTLSYEQYF	TGTGCCAGCAGCCCCCGGACGCTAAGCTACGAGCAGTACTTC	TRBV7-9	NA	TRBJ2-7	NA
CASSPDSAGNTIYF	TGTGCCAGCTCACCAGATTCGGCTGGAAACACCATATATTTT	TRBV18	NA	TRBJ1-3	NA
CASRFSRDTQYF	TGTGCCAGTAGATTTAGTCGGGATACGCAGTATTTT	TRBV2	NA	TRBJ2-3	few
CASSEKSVRETQYF	TGTGCCAGCAGCGAAAAAAGCGTACGCGAGACCCAGTACTTC	TRBV7-2	NA	TRBJ2-5	once
CASSPRQGRWTEAFF	TGTGCCAGCAGTCCCCGACAGGGAAGGTGGACTGAAGCTTTCTTT	TRBV27	TRBD1	TRBJ1-1	NA
CASSPKAGGLETQYF	TGTGCCAGTAGTCCGAAAGCGGGGGGGCTTGAGACCCAGTACTTC	TRBV19	TRBD2	TRBJ2-5	NA
CASSIDGTTYGYTF	TGTGCCAGTAGTATAGATGGGACTACCTATGGCTACACCTTC	TRBV19	NA	TRBJ1-2	NA